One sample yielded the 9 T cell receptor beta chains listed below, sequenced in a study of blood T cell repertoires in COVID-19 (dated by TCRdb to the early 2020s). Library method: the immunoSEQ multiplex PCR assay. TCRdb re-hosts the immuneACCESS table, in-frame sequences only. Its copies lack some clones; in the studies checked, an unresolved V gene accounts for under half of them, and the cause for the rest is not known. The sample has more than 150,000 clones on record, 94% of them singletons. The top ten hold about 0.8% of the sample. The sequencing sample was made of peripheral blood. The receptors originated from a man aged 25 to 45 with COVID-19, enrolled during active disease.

CDR3 DNA sequence: TGTGCCAGCAGCCTTGGAGGACAGAAGGGGGACCAAGTCACTGAAGCTTTCTTT. It codes for CASSLGGQKGDQVTEAFF. The rearrangement uses TRBV13 and TRBJ1-1; D possibly corresponds to TRBD1 (6 bases). The CDR3 sequence is 18 residues long. The V end lost 5 bases, the J end lost 4 bases, and 26 bases lay between the germline ends. CDR1 PRHDT and CDR2 FYEKMQ come from the germline V gene (reference sequence). Variable domain in full (rest from reference TRBV13 and TRBJ1-1): AAGVIQSPRHLIKEKRETATLKCYPIPRHDTVYWYQQGPGQDPQFLISFYEKMQSDKGSIPDRFSAQQFSDYHSELNMSSLELGDSALYFCASSLGGQKGDQVTEAFFGQGTRLTVV.

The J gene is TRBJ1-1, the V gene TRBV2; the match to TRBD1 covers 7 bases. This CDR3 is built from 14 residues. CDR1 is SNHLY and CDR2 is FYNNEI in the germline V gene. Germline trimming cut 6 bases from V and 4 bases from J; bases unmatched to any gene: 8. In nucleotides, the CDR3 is TGTGCCAGCAGGCCAAGAGCAGGGGGCACTGAAGCTTTCTTT. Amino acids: CASRPRAGGTEAFF.

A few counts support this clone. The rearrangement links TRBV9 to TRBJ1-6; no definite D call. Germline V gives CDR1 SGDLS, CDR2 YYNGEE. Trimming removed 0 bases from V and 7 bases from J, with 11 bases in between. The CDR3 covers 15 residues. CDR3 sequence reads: CASSVDPGSNSPLHF. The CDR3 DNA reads TGTGCCAGCAGCGTAGACCCGGGGAGCAATTCACCCCTCCACTTT. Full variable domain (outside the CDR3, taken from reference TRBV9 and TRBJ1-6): DSGVTQTPKHLITATGQRVTLRCSPRSGDLSVYWYQQSLDQGLQFLIQYYNGEERAKGNILERFSAQQFPDLHSELNLSSLELGDSALYFCASSVDPGSNSPLHFGNGTRLTVT.

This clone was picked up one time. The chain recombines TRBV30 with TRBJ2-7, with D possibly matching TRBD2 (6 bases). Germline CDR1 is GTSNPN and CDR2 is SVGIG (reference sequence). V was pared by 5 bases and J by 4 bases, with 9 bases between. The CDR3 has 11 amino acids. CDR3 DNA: TGTGCCTGGGGGAGGTGGTACGAGCAGTACTTC. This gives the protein CAWGRWYEQYF.

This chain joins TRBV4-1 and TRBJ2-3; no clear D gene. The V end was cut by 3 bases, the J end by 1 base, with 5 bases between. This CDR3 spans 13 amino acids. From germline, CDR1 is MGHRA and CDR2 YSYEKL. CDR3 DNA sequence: TGCGCCAGCAGCCATTCGGGCACAGATACGCAGTATTTT. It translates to CASSHSGTDTQYF.

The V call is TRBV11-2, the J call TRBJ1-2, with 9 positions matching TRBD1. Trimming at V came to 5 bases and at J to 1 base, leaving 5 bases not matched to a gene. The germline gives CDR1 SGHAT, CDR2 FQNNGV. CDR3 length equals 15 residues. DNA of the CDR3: TGTGCCAGCAGCGTGCCGGGACAGGGTAACTATGGCTACACCTTC. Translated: CASSVPGQGNYGYTF.

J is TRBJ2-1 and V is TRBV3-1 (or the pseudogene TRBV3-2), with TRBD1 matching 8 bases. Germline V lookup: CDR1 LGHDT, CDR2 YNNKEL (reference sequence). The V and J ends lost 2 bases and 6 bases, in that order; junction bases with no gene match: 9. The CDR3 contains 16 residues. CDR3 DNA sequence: TGTGCCAGCAGCCAACCAGGGGGCGTTGATTCCAATGAGCAGTTCTTC. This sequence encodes CASSQPGGVDSNEQFF.

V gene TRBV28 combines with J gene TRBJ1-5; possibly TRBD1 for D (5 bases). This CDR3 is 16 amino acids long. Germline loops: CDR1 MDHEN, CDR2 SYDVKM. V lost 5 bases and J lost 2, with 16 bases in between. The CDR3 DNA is TGTGCCAGCAGTACAATCAGGGCCGTTGGCAATCAGCCCCAGCATTTT. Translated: CASSTIRAVGNQPQHF.

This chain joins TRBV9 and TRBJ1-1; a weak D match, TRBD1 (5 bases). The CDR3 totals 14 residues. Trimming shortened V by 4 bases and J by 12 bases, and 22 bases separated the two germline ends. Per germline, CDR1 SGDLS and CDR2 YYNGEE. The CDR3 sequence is CASSYSSGYELPFF. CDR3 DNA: TGTGCCAGCAGCTACTCTTCAGGGTATGAATTACCTTTCTTT. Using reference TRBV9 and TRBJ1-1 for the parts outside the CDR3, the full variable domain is DSGVTQTPKHLITATGQRVTLRCSPRSGDLSVYWYQQSLDQGLQFLIQYYNGEERAKGNILERFSAQQFPDLHSELNLSSLELGDSALYFCASSYSSGYELPFFGQGTRLTVV.